Each of the 8 T cell receptor beta chains below was sequenced from the same sample in a study of shared clonotypes between healthy human individuals. Repertoires were generated with immunoSEQ multiplex PCR, while TCRdb's copy carries only in-frame clones and drops some. Of roughly 650,000 clones detected, approximately 96% appear once; the ten largest clones hold less than 0.12%. Selected positively for CCR7 and CD45RO-negative, naive CD8 cells excluded terminally differentiated effector memory CD45RA+ cells. Sequencing was done on a sample of naive CD8+ T cells sorted from blood. The source of these receptors is a woman younger than 45 in good health.

The rearrangement uses TRBV6-1 and TRBJ2-2, with D tentatively TRBD2 (6 bases). The germline V and J ends were trimmed by 8 bases and 1 base, with 14 bases remaining between them. This CDR3 is built from 15 residues. The germline CDR1 and CDR2 sequences are MNHNS and SASEGT. Here the CDR3 reads CASATAGRNTGELFF. CDR3 bases: TGTGCCAGCGCCACGGCGGGGAGGAACACCGGGGAGCTGTTTTTT.

The chain recombines TRBV15 with TRBJ2-1; D may be TRBD2 (6 bases). The V end lost 2 bases, the J end lost 12 bases, and 11 bases lay between the germline ends. The germline V gene has CDR1 LNHNV and CDR2 YYDKDF (reference sequence). There are 12 residues in the CDR3. The CDR3 bases are TGTGCCACCAGCAGATTGGCTAGCGTGCAGTTCTTC. Amino acids: CATSRLASVQFF.

In this sample, this clone turned up once. The chain joins TRBV5-1 to TRBJ1-1, with D maybe TRBD1 (5 bases). V lost 3 bases to trimming and J lost 1 base, with 10 bases between them. There are 14 residues in the CDR3. CDR1 and CDR2 (germline): SGHRS, YFSETQ. The CDR3 DNA reads as TGCGCCAGCAGCTGGGTCGGGGGGAACACTGAAGCTTTCTTT. Translated: CASSWVGGNTEAFF.

The J gene is TRBJ1-2, the V gene TRBV5-6, with D possibly TRBD1 on 6 matching bases. Germline V gene sequence: CDR1 SGHDT, CDR2 YYEEEE. V was clipped by 3 bases and J by 5 bases, with 14 bases between them. The CDR3 has 14 residues. The CDR3 nucleotides are TGTGCCAGCAGCTGGAGTGGAGGGGGGTATGGCTACACCTTC. Translated: CASSWSGGGYGYTF.

The J gene is TRBJ2-2, the V gene TRBV28; D is uncertain. From germline, CDR1 is MDHEN and CDR2 SYDVKM. Between the trimmed V and J ends, which lost 7 bases and 6 bases, there was a span of 24 bases. The CDR3 is 17 residues long. The CDR3 loop reads CASTLGTRVELSGELFF. The CDR3 bases are TGTGCCAGCACCTTGGGAACCCGGGTAGAGTTATCCGGGGAGCTGTTTTTT.

CDR3 amino acids: CASSEWGGYTF. The CDR3, as DNA: TGTGCCAGCAGTGAGTGGGGGGGCTACACCTTC. The chain couples TRBV2 to TRBJ1-2; a possible D gene is TRBD1 (5 bases). V lost 3 bases to trimming and J lost 8 bases, with 7 bases between them. CDR3 length: 11 amino acids. Germline-derived CDR1 and CDR2 are SNHLY and FYNNEI.

The genes are TRBV28 and TRBJ1-2; a possible D gene is TRBD1 (6 bases). The CDR3 is 12 residues long. Germline loops: CDR1 MDHEN, CDR2 SYDVKM. V was trimmed by 8 bases and J by 4 bases, leaving 11 bases between them. CDR3 loop: CASDTGFYGYTF. The CDR3 nucleotides read TGTGCCAGCGATACAGGGTTCTATGGCTACACCTTC.

The V gene is TRBV15, the J gene TRBJ2-7; 7 nucleotides line up with TRBD2. The V gene's germline CDR1 is LNHNV and CDR2 YYDKDF (reference sequence). This CDR3 is 16 amino acids long. V trimming: 1 base; J trimming: 2 bases; junction bases outside the gene matches: 8. Here the CDR3 reads CATSRGFGLDAYEQYF. DNA of the CDR3: TGTGCCACCAGCAGAGGGTTCGGACTAGACGCCTACGAGCAGTACTTC.